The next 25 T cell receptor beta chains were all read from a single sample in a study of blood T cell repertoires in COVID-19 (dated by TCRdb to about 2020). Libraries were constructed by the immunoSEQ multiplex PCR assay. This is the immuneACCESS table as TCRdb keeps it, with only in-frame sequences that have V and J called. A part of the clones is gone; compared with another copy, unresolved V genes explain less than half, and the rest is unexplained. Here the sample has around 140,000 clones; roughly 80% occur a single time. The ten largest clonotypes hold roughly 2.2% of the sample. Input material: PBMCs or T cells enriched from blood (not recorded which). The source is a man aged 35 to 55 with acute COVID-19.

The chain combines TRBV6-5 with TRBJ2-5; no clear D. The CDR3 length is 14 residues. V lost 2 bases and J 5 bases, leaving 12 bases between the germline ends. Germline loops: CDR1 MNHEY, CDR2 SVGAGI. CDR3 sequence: CASSYNGPRETQYF. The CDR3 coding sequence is TGTGCCAGCAGTTACAATGGCCCTAGGGAGACCCAGTACTTC.

CDR3 DNA sequence: TGTGCCAGTAGTTTTCAGGGAAGAGACACCGGGGAGCTGTTTTTT. As protein: CASSFQGRDTGELFF. This sequence joins TRBV19 and TRBJ2-2, with D perhaps TRBD1 (5 bases). V lost 5 bases, J lost 3 bases, and 13 bases lay in between. The length of the CDR3 is 15 residues. Germline V lookup: CDR1 LNHDA, CDR2 SQIVND (reference sequence). Variable domain in full (rest from reference TRBV19 and TRBJ2-2): DGGITQSPKYLFRKEGQNVTLSCEQNLNHDAMYWYRQDPGQGLRLIYYSQIVNDFQKGDIAEGYSVSREKKESFPLTVTSAQKNPTAFYLCASSFQGRDTGELFFGEGSRLTVL.

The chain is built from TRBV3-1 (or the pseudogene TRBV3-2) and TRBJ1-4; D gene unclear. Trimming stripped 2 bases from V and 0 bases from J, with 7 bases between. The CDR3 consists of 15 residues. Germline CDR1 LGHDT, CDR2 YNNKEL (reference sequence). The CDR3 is CASSQTVATNEKLFF. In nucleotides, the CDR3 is TGTGCCAGCAGCCAAACGGTTGCAACTAATGAAAAACTGTTTTTT.

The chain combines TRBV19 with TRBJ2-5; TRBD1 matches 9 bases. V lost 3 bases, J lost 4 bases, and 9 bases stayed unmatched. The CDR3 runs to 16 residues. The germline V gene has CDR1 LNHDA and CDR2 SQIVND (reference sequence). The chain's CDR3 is CASSILHRGRGETQYF. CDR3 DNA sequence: TGTGCCAGTAGTATTCTGCACAGGGGGCGGGGAGAGACCCAGTACTTC.

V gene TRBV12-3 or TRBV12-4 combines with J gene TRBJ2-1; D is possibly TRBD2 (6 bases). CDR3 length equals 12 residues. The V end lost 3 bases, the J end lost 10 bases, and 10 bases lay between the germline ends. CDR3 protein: CASSFGGTEQFF. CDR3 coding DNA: TGTGCCAGCAGTTTTGGAGGGACCGAGCAGTTCTTC.

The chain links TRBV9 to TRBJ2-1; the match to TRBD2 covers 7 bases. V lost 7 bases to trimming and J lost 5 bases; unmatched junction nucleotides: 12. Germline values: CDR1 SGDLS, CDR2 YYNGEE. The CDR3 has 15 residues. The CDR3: CASSLSGDPNNEQFF. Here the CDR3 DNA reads TGTGCCAGCTCCCTGAGCGGGGACCCTAACAATGAGCAGTTCTTC.

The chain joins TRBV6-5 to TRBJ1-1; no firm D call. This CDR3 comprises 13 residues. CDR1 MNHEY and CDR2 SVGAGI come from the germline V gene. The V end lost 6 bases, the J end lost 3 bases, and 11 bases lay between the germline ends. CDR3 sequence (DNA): TGTGCCAGCAGCCCGTATTCGGACACTGAAGCTTTCTTT. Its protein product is CASSPYSDTEAFF.

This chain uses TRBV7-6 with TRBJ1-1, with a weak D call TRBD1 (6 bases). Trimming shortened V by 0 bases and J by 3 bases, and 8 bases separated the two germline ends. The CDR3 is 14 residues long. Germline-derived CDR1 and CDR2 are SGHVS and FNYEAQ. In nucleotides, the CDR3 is TGTGCCAGCAGCTTAGCGGCAGGGGACACTGAAGCTTTCTTT. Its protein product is CASSLAAGDTEAFF.

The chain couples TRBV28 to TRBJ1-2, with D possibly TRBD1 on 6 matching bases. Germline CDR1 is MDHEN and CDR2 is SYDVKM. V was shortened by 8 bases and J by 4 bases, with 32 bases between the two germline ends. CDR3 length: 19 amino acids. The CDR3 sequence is CASDDRQVSTSYPIYGYTF. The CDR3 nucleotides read TGTGCCAGCGACGATCGACAGGTCTCTACCTCTTATCCGATCTATGGCTACACCTTC.

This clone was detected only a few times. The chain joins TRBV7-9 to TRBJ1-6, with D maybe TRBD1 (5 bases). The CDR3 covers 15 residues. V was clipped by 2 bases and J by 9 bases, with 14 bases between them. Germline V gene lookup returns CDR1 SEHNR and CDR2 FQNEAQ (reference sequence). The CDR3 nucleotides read TGTGCCAGCAGCTTAAGAGGAGGGGCCGGTTCACCCCTCCACTTT. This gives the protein CASSLRGGAGSPLHF.

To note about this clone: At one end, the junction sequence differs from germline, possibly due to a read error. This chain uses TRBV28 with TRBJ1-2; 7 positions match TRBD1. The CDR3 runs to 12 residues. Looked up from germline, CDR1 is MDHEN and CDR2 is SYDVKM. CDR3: CASSSLDRPTSF. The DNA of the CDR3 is TGTGCCAGCAGTTCCTTGGACAGGCCTACCTCCTTC.

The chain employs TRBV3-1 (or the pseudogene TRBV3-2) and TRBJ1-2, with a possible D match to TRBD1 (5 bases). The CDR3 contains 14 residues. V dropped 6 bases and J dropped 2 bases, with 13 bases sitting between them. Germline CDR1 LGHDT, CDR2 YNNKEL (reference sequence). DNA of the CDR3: TGTGCCAGCAGTCAGGGCTTTCTCAACTATGGCTACACCTTC. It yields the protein CASSQGFLNYGYTF.

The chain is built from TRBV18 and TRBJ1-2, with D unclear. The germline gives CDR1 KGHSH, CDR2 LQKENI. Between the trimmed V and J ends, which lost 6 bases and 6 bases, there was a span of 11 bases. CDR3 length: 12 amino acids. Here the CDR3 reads CASSPGDHGYTF. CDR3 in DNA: TGTGCCAGCTCGCCAGGAGACCATGGCTACACCTTC.

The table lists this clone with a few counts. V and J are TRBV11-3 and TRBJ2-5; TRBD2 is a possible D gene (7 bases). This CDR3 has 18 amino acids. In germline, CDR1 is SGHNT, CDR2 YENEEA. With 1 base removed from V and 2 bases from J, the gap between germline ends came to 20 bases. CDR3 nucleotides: TGTGCCAGCAGCTTAGGGCCCGGGGGGCGGGGCCTACAAGAGACCCAGTACTTC. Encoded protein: CASSLGPGGRGLQETQYF.

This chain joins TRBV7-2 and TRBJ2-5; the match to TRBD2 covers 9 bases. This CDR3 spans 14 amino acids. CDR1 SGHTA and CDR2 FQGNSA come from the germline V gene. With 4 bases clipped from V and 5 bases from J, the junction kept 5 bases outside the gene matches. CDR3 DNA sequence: TGTGCCAGCAGCTCGGCGGGAGGGGGGGAGACCCAGTACTTC. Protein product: CASSSAGGGETQYF. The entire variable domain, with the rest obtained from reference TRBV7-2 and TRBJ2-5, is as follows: GAGVSQSPSNKVTEKGKDVELRCDPISGHTALYWYRQSLGQGLEFLIYFQGNSAPDKSGLPSDRFSAERTGGSVSTLTIQRTQQEDSAVYLCASSSAGGGETQYFGPGTRLLVL.

CDR3 DNA sequence: TGCAGCGTCTCTACACAGGGGGAGAGCGGCTACACCTTC. Protein: CSVSTQGESGYTF. This rearrangement joins TRBV29-1 to TRBJ1-2; TRBD1 aligns across 8 bases. Trimming removed 6 bases from V and 8 bases from J; junction bases left unmatched: 11. This CDR3 has 13 amino acids. CDR1 SQVTM and CDR2 ANQGSEA come from the germline V gene.

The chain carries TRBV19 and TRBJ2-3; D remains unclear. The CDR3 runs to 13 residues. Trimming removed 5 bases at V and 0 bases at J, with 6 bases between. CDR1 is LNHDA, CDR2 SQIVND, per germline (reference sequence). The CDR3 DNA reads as TGTGCCAGTAGTCTGGCTAGCACAGATACGCAGTATTTT. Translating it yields CASSLASTDTQYF.

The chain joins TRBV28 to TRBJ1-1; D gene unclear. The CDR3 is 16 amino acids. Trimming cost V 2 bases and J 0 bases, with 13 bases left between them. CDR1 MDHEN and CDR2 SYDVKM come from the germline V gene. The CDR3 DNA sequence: TGTGCCAGCAGTTTACCCGGGTTTTCCATGAACACTGAAGCTTTCTTT. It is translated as CASSLPGFSMNTEAFF.

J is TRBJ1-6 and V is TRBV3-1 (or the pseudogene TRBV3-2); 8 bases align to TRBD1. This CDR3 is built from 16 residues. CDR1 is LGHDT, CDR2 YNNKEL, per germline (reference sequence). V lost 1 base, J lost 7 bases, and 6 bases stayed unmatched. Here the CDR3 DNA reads TGTGCCAGCAGCCAAGGGTCGGACAGGGTCAATTCACCCCTCCACTTT. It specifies CASSQGSDRVNSPLHF.

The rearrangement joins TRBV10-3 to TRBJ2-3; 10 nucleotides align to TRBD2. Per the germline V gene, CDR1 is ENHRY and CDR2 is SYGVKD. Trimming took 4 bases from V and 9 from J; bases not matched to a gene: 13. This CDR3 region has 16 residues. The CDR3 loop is CAISVGTSDPPGTQYF. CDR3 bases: TGTGCCATCAGTGTAGGGACTAGCGACCCCCCAGGGACGCAGTATTTT.

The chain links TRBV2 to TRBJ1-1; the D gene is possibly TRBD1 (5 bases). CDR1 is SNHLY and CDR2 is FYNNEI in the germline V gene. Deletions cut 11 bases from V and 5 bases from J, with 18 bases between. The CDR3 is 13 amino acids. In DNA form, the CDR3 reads TGTGCCGGCAAGCGGGGGGTAAGGACTGAAGCTTTCTTT. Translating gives CAGKRGVRTEAFF.

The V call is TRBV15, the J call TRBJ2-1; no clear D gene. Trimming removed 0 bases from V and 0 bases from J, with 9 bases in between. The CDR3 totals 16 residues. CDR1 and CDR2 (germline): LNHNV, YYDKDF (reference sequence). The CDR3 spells CATSRDEASSYNEQFF. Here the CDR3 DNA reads TGTGCCACCAGCAGAGATGAGGCAAGCTCCTACAATGAGCAGTTCTTC. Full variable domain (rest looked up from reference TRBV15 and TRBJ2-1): DAMVIQNPRYQVTQFGKPVTLSCSQTLNHNVMYWYQQKSSQAPKLLFHYYDKDFNNEADTPDNFQSRRPNTSFCFLDIRSPGLGDTAMYLCATSRDEASSYNEQFFGPGTRLTVL.

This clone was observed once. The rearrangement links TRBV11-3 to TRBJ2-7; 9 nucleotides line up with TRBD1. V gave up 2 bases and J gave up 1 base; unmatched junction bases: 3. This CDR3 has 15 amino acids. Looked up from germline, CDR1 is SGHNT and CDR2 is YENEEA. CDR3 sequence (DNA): TGTGCCAGCAGCTTAAGCGGGACAGGGTCCTACGAGCAGTACTTC. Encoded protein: CASSLSGTGSYEQYF.

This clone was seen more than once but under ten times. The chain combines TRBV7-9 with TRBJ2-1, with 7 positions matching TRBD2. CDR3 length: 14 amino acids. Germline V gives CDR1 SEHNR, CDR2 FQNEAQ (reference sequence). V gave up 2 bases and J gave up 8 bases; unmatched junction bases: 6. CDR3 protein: CASSLSAGKDEQFF. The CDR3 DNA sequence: TGTGCCAGCAGCTTATCAGCGGGAAAGGATGAGCAGTTCTTC. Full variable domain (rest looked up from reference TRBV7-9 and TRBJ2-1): DTGVSQNPRHKITKRGQNVTFRCDPISEHNRLYWYRQTLGQGPEFLTYFQNEAQLEKSRLLSDRFSAERPKGSFSTLEIQRTEQGDSAMYLCASSLSAGKDEQFFGPGTRLTVL.

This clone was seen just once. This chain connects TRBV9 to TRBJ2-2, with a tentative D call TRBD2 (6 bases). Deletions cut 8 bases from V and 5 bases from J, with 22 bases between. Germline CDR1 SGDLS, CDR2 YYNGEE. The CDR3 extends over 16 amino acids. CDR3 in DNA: TGTGCCAGTAACTATGGAGCGGGTGCGGCAACCGGGGAGCTGTTTTTT. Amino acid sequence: CASNYGAGAATGELFF.